These 13 T cell receptor beta chains share one sample of origin, sequenced in a study of PD-L1 blockade in urothelial cancer. Time point defined: pretreatment peripheral blood. The method was immunoSEQ multiplex PCR; TCRdb's version includes in-frame clones alone and lacks a portion of them. The data hold around 33,000 clones, with around 82% observed a single time. The sample consisted of PBMCs, taken around atezolizumab (anti-PD-L1) treatment. Receptor source: a man in his sixties with urothelial cancer.

This chain connects TRBV5-4 to TRBJ2-1, with D tentatively TRBD1 (5 bases). CDR1 and CDR2 from the germline V gene are SGHNT and YYREEE (reference sequence). The CDR3 extends over 14 amino acids. Trimming left V 0 bases short and J 2 bases short, with 6 bases between. CDR3 DNA: TGTGCCAGCAGCTTGGACAGGCCCTACAATGAGCAGTTCTTC. Translated, it gives CASSLDRPYNEQFF.

The V gene is TRBV7-8, the J gene TRBJ2-3, with D perhaps TRBD2 (5 bases). This CDR3 is 13 amino acids long. V was pared by 2 bases and J by 6 bases, with 9 bases between. The germline V gene has CDR1 SGHVS and CDR2 FQNEAQ. The CDR3 loop is CASSLPREDTQYF. DNA of the CDR3: TGTGCCAGCAGCTTACCAAGGGAGGATACGCAGTATTTT.

The V and J genes are TRBV28 and TRBJ1-2, with TRBD1 matching 7 bases. Germline V gives CDR1 MDHEN, CDR2 SYDVKM. V shed 6 bases and J 6 bases; nucleotides not matched to a gene: 7. The CDR3 has 13 amino acids. CDR3 residues: CASSIGTDNGYTF. The CDR3 nucleotides are TGTGCCAGCAGCATAGGGACAGACAATGGCTACACCTTC.

The rearrangement joins TRBV5-6 to TRBJ1-4; no reliable D call. This CDR3 comprises 14 residues. Trimming removed 4 bases at V and 4 bases at J, with 11 bases between. The germline V gene has CDR1 SGHDT and CDR2 YYEEEE. CDR3 coding DNA: TGTGCCAGCAGCGGTCGAACTTTTAATGAAAAACTGTTTTTT. Its protein is CASSGRTFNEKLFF.

This clone was detected once. This chain joins TRBV6-5 and TRBJ1-1, with no clear D. CDR3 length equals 13 residues. Trimming took off 4 bases at V and 1 base at J, with 7 bases between the two ends. CDR1 and CDR2 (germline): MNHEY, SVGAGI. DNA for the CDR3: TGTGCCAGCAGTTTAGCGGGGAACACTGAAGCTTTCTTT. Its translation is CASSLAGNTEAFF.

This chain connects TRBV7-2 to TRBJ1-3; D possibly corresponds to TRBD1 (6 bases). Germline V gene data show CDR1 as SGHTA and CDR2 as FQGNSA. The CDR3 length is 16 residues. Trimming left V 1 base short and J 3 bases short, with 13 bases between. The CDR3 here is CASSLDFGTYGNTIYF. The CDR3 DNA reads TGTGCCAGCAGCTTAGATTTTGGGACATATGGAAACACCATATATTTT.

V usage is TRBV28 and J usage is TRBJ1-2; 11 bases map to TRBD1. CDR1 is MDHEN and CDR2 is SYDVKM in the germline V gene. V lost 6 bases to trimming and J lost 4 bases; unmatched junction nucleotides: 10. This CDR3 has 16 residues. CDR3 residues: CASSQGGTGGSYGYTF. CDR3 DNA: TGTGCCAGCAGCCAGGGGGGGACAGGGGGAAGCTATGGCTACACCTTC.

The chain links TRBV30 to TRBJ1-3; D is unclear. This CDR3 is built from 14 residues. Trimming removed 0 bases from V and 4 bases from J, with 10 bases in between. Germline V lookup: CDR1 GTSNPN, CDR2 SVGIG (reference sequence). The DNA for the CDR3 is TGTGCCTGGAGTGTACAAGGGAGAGGAAACACCATATATTTT. Translation: CAWSVQGRGNTIYF.

The CDR3 sequence: CASSPTGPTRDGYTF. The CDR3 bases are TGCGCCAGCAGCCCAACAGGGCCCACGAGGGATGGCTACACCTTC. V usage is TRBV5-1 and J usage is TRBJ1-2, with a possible D match to TRBD1 (6 bases). Deletions cut 4 bases from V and 6 bases from J, with 19 bases between. This CDR3 contains 15 residues. The germline V gene encodes CDR1 SGHRS and CDR2 YFSETQ.

This clone was recorded a few times. The rearrangement joins TRBV6-6 to TRBJ1-2, with 10 bases identical to TRBD1. V shed 0 bases, J shed 8 bases, and the junction held 3 bases outside the gene matches. Germline CDR1 is MNHNY and CDR2 is SVGAGI (reference sequence). This CDR3 comprises 14 residues. The DNA of the CDR3 is TGTGCCAGCAGTTACTCGGGACAGGGGCAGGGCTACACCTTC. It encodes CASSYSGQGQGYTF.

V and J are TRBV30 and TRBJ2-3; possibly TRBD2 for D (5 bases). Trimming removed 0 bases at V and 2 bases at J, with 12 bases between. The CDR3 extends over 15 amino acids. Germline V CDR1 and CDR2: GTSNPN, SVGIG (reference sequence). The CDR3 coding sequence is TGTGCCTGGAGTGTGCCGCTAGCACTCACAGATACGCAGTATTTT. This translates into CAWSVPLALTDTQYF.

This chain connects TRBV19 to TRBJ1-2; possible D gene TRBD1, 5 bases. The V and J ends lost 4 bases and 4 bases respectively, with 16 bases between them. CDR1 and CDR2 (germline): LNHDA, SQIVND (reference sequence). CDR3 size: 15 residues. The DNA of the CDR3 is TGTGCCAGTAGTACCCAGGGATTCCCGCCCTATGGCTACACCTTC. Translating gives CASSTQGFPPYGYTF.

The gene calls are TRBV28 and TRBJ1-5; possible D gene TRBD1, 6 bases. CDR1 and CDR2 (germline): MDHEN, SYDVKM. V was shortened by 7 bases and J by 6 bases, with 16 bases between the two germline ends. CDR3 length equals 14 residues. CDR3 loop: CASTLGGGGQPQHF. CDR3 nucleotides: TGTGCCAGCACCTTAGGGGGGGGCGGTCAGCCCCAGCATTTT.